A single sample is the source of the 3 T cell receptor beta chains below, sequenced in a study of blood T cell repertoires in COVID-19. This table comes from immunoSEQ multiplex PCR, and its TCRdb copy is limited to in-frame clones, with some not included. Altogether over 250,000 clones are present, about nine tenths being singletons, with the ten largest covering approximately 2%. The sequenced material came from peripheral blood. Receptor source: a man aged 45 to 65 with acute or convalescent COVID-19.

The V and J genes are TRBV5-1 and TRBJ1-1, with a weak D call TRBD1 (5 bases). This CDR3 is built from 16 residues. Germline CDR1 reads SGHRS; CDR2 reads YFSETQ. V lost 5 bases, J lost 3 bases, and 20 bases lay in between. CDR3 sequence reads: CASRYSTGGPDTEAFF. The CDR3 DNA is TGCGCCAGCAGATACTCGACCGGGGGTCCGGACACTGAAGCTTTCTTT. The entire variable domain, with the rest obtained from reference TRBV5-1 and TRBJ1-1, is as follows: KAGVTQTPRYLIKTRGQQVTLSCSPISGHRSVSWYQQTPGQGLQFLFEYFSETQRNKGNFPGRFSGRQFSNSRSEMNVSTLELGDSALYLCASRYSTGGPDTEAFFGQGTRLTVV.

The chain uses TRBV18 and TRBJ2-4; D might be TRBD2 (5 bases). Per germline, CDR1 KGHSH and CDR2 LQKENI. The CDR3 has 12 amino acids. V lost 3 bases and J lost 5, with 5 bases in between. CDR3 region: CASSPEENIQYF. CDR3 sequence (DNA): TGTGCCAGCTCACCGGAGGAAAACATTCAGTACTTC.

V is TRBV9 and J is TRBJ1-2, with D unresolved. Germline V gives CDR1 SGDLS, CDR2 YYNGEE. The germline V and J ends were trimmed by 2 bases and 2 bases, with 13 bases remaining between them. The CDR3 contains 15 residues. The CDR3 sequence is CASSVQDGINYGYTF. As DNA, the CDR3 is TGTGCCAGCAGCGTCCAGGACGGGATCAACTATGGCTACACCTTC.